Listed below are T cell receptor beta chains from one sample, sequenced in a study of control samples from healthy donors and cancer patients. Measured with immunoSEQ multiplex PCR; TCRdb has only the in-frame clones, and not every one. Of about 96,000 clones listed, 85% to 95% are singletons. The sequenced sample was blood. The receptors stem from a man aged 18 to 30 in good health. CDR3s leave out the opening cysteine and the closing phenylalanine or tryptophan. Fields, in order: V gene, CDR3 protein.

v_gene: TRBV5-1; CDR3aa: ASSVTAGSTDTQY
v_gene: TRBV6-1; CDR3aa: ASSEKSEGGRMY
v_gene: TRBV2; CDR3aa: ASSEYTDTQY
v_gene: TRBV7-9; CDR3aa: ASSPRDRGHREQF
v_gene: TRBV7-9; CDR3aa: ASSLMGLAGGYEQY
v_gene: TRBV11-2; CDR3aa: ASSTKVGLNTEAF
v_gene: TRBV5-6; CDR3aa: ASSFIPTSGDGSTIY
v_gene: TRBV5-8; CDR3aa: ASSFSWGMNTEAF
v_gene: TRBV30; CDR3aa: AWSLGGSYYGYT
v_gene: TRBV5-6; CDR3aa: ASSSTGGEAF
v_gene: TRBV18; CDR3aa: ASSPGDQPQH
v_gene: TRBV30; CDR3aa: AWSTGTSDILTDTQY
v_gene: TRBV2; CDR3aa: ASGKTGRNTGELF
v_gene: TRBV3-1/TRBV3-2; CDR3aa: ASSHTGPWSGANVLT
v_gene: TRBV9; CDR3aa: ASSVASSYEQY
v_gene: TRBV7-9; CDR3aa: ASTGDYEQY
v_gene: TRBV7-9; CDR3aa: ASSFSGQGWGQPQH
v_gene: TRBV11-1; CDR3aa: ASSSDLQETQY
v_gene: TRBV6-1; CDR3aa: ASSETTGEGTEAF
v_gene: TRBV3-1/TRBV3-2; CDR3aa: ASSQVLAGVYNEQF
v_gene: TRBV4-3; CDR3aa: ASSPKSGNYPNNEQF
v_gene: TRBV19; CDR3aa: ASSITSGSSYNEQF
v_gene: TRBV27; CDR3aa: ASSLGRNTEAF
v_gene: TRBV7-9; CDR3aa: ASSFDATYEQY
v_gene: TRBV6-5; CDR3aa: ASRGSGQLYEQY
v_gene: TRBV19; CDR3aa: ASSSSWSVGVVSNEQY
v_gene: TRBV10-3; CDR3aa: AISGGLAMSIETQY
v_gene: TRBV4-3; CDR3aa: ASSQDRLAGAYEQY
v_gene: TRBV7-8; CDR3aa: ASSRRRGDNEQF
v_gene: TRBV7-6; CDR3aa: ASSLTRESTDNEQF
v_gene: TRBV7-2; CDR3aa: ASSLAGSGYT
v_gene: TRBV6-2/TRBV6-3; CDR3aa: ASSYGSGGYYGYT
v_gene: TRBV6-5; CDR3aa: ASSWDSNQPQH
v_gene: TRBV7-8; CDR3aa: ASSENTGTEAF
v_gene: TRBV30; CDR3aa: AWRQLGLTPGGELF
v_gene: TRBV24-1; CDR3aa: ATSYMGEQF
v_gene: TRBV7-2; CDR3aa: ASSFSAAQDWEQF
v_gene: TRBV7-6; CDR3aa: ASSLWGQTTSNQPQH
v_gene: TRBV9; CDR3aa: ASRNLAGGPSAGELF
v_gene: TRBV12-3/TRBV12-4; CDR3aa: ASSRTGAYGYT